This T cell receptor beta chain was captured in a study of blood T cell repertoires in COVID-19. Study as a whole: Specimens from acute and convalescent COVID-19 originated in the United States, Italy and Spain.

Enrolled through a virtual design, the participants were between roughly 18 and 90 years of age and came from about two dozen US areas. Assignments of participants to cohorts depended upon their own reported clinical history. Authors' data handling: By means of reference gene primer amplification, nucleated cell counts were estimated. Here immunoSEQ multiplex PCR was the method, and the copy in TCRdb shows in-frame clones only, minus some. The V and J calls and clone size were taken over from that table, and D and trimming were inferred from the DNA. The sample contains around 250,000 clones, 88% of which appear only once. Looked up from germline, CDR1 is LGHDT and CDR2 is YNNKEL (reference sequence). This CDR3 comprises 18 residues. The V and J ends lost 3 bases and 2 bases, in that order; junction bases with no gene match: 13.

This chain connects TRBV3-1 (or the pseudogene TRBV3-2) to TRBJ2-1; 7 bases are a match to TRBD2. The receptor's source is a woman in her forties with acute COVID-19. Sequencing input: PBMCs or T cells enriched from blood (not recorded which). CDR3 DNA sequence: TGTGCCAGCAGCCACTACTCCGGGCTAGCGGAACCCTACAATGAGCAGTTCTTC. It translates to CASSHYSGLAEPYNEQFF.